The 9 T cell receptor beta chains below all came from one sample that was sequenced in a study of human CD8 memory T cell subsets. Libraries for TCR beta were constructed using UMI-labeled 5' RACE. TCRdb re-analyzed the 5' RACE reads; it lists each CDR3 protein once, without DNA. The sample holds roughly 4,700 distinct CDR3 sequences. Sample: CD8+ T cells from PBMCs. The receptors shown here come from a human donor in good health.

The chain couples TRBV28 to TRBJ2-2; TCRdb indicates TRBD2, and absent DNA this call remains unverified. CDR3 length equals 22 residues. From germline, CDR1 is MDHEN and CDR2 SYDVKM. The CDR3 here is CASSLLLADRTDLAGVTGELFF.

The chain links TRBV18 to TRBJ1-5; lacking DNA, the TRBD1 call made by TCRdb goes unchecked. CDR1 and CDR2 from the germline V gene are KGHSH and LQKENI. The CDR3 has 19 residues. The CDR3 sequence is CARPRGTGKPHLSNQPQHF.

The chain couples TRBV20-1 to TRBJ2-5; with no DNA, the TCRdb D assignment of TRBD2 cannot be verified. The germline gives CDR1 DFQATT, CDR2 SNEGSKA (reference sequence). The CDR3 loop spans 15 amino acids. CDR3 sequence reads: CSARGIEGGMETQYF.

The V gene is TRBV20-1, the J gene TRBJ1-1; the TCRdb call, TRBD1, lacks DNA for checking. The CDR3 has 13 residues. Germline CDR1 is DFQATT and CDR2 is SNEGSKA (reference sequence). The CDR3 is CSARRLQGTEAFF.

The gene calls are TRBV6-4 and TRBJ2-3; the D gene TCRdb calls, TRBD2, cannot be checked with no DNA. Germline CDR1 reads MRHNA; CDR2 reads SNTAGT. CDR3 length equals 16 residues. The CDR3 loop reads CASSDGGGGGTDTQYF.

This rearrangement joins TRBV15 to TRBJ2-1; there is no DNA to check the TCRdb D call of TRBD1. The CDR3 contains 15 residues. Germline CDR1 reads LNHNV; CDR2 reads YYDKDF (reference sequence). The CDR3 is CATSRDQGAGNEQFF.

By frequency, this clonotype is medium-sized. The gene calls are TRBV30 and TRBJ1-2; TCRdb gives TRBD1 as the D gene, but with no DNA this cannot be confirmed. This CDR3 is 14 amino acids long. Germline V lookup: CDR1 GTSNPN, CDR2 SVGIG (reference sequence). The CDR3: CAWTWEGTVYGYTF.

This chain links TRBV25-1 with TRBJ2-7. This CDR3 is 13 amino acids long. The V gene's germline CDR1 is MGHDK and CDR2 SYGVNS. The chain's CDR3 is CASTRGGSYEQYF.

The rearrangement joins TRBV6-2 or TRBV6-3 to TRBJ2-2; TCRdb's D gene call, TRBD2, goes unchecked for lack of DNA. The CDR3 has 14 residues. CDR1 is MNHEY, CDR2 SVGEGT, per germline. CDR3 protein: CASSYVAEGGELFF.